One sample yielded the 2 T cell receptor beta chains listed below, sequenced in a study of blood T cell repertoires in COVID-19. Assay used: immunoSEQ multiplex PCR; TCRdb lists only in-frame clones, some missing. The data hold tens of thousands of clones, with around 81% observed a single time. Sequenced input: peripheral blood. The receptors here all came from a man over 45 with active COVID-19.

CDR3 residues: CASSLQRESTDTQYF. CDR3 coding DNA: TGTGCCAGCAGTTTACAGCGGGAGAGCACAGATACGCAGTATTTT. The V and J genes are TRBV27 and TRBJ2-3; 8 positions match TRBD2. The CDR3 has 15 amino acids. V lost 2 bases to trimming and J lost 0 bases; unmatched junction nucleotides: 1. Germline V lookup: CDR1 MNHEY, CDR2 SMNVEV (reference sequence).

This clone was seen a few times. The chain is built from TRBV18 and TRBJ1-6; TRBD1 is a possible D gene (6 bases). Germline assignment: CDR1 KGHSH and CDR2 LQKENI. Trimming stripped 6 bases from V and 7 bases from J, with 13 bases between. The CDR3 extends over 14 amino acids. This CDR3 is CASSQQGYNSPLHF. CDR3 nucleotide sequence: TGTGCCAGCTCTCAGCAGGGGTACAATTCACCCCTCCACTTT. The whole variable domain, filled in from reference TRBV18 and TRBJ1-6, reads NAGVMQNPRHLVRRRGQEARLRCSPMKGHSHVYWYRQLPEEGLKFMVYLQKENIIDESGMPKERFSAEFPKEGPSILRIQQVVRGDSAAYFCASSQQGYNSPLHFGNGTRLTVT.